Following are 26 T cell receptor beta chains from one sample sequenced in a study of cytomegalovirus exposure and HLA in healthy donors. Use of 60 Vbeta and 13 Jbeta primers characterized the PCR. Only in-frame clones appear in the TCRdb table, and some are missing; sequencing was by immunoSEQ multiplex PCR. The sample includes roughly 200,000 clones, around 74% of them seen just once. The sequenced sample was PBMCs. These receptors were collected from a male donor in good health and CMV-seronegative.

The chain uses TRBV6-5 and TRBJ1-1; perhaps TRBD1 as D (5 bases). V lost 4 bases and J 1 base, leaving 13 bases between the germline ends. CDR1 and CDR2 from the germline V gene are MNHEY and SVGAGI. The CDR3 runs to 15 residues. The CDR3 nucleotides are TGTGCCAGCAGTTTGGCAGGGTCTCCGAACACTGAAGCTTTCTTT. Translated: CASSLAGSPNTEAFF.

This rearrangement joins TRBV11-3 to TRBJ1-1; 7 nucleotides match TRBD1. Losses at the gene ends were 5 bases for V and 7 bases for J; bases not matched to a gene: 13. Germline V gives CDR1 SGHNT, CDR2 YENEEA. The CDR3 has 15 residues. In DNA form, the CDR3 reads TGTGCCAGCAGCGACCCAGAGTCGGGACAGAGTGAAGCTTTCTTT. Translated, it gives CASSDPESGQSEAFF.

V and J are TRBV9 and TRBJ2-1; 8 nucleotides agree with TRBD2. V shed 2 bases, J shed 10 bases, and the junction held 11 bases outside the gene matches. This CDR3 spans 15 amino acids. The V gene's germline CDR1 is SGDLS and CDR2 YYNGEE. The CDR3 nucleotides are TGTGCCAGCAGCGTGATAGCGGGGCCGAGCGGGGAGCAGTTCTTC. It specifies CASSVIAGPSGEQFF. The full variable domain, rest sourced from reference TRBV9 and TRBJ2-1, is DSGVTQTPKHLITATGQRVTLRCSPRSGDLSVYWYQQSLDQGLQFLIQYYNGEERAKGNILERFSAQQFPDLHSELNLSSLELGDSALYFCASSVIAGPSGEQFFGPGTRLTVL.

The J gene is TRBJ1-2, the V gene TRBV2; 10 nucleotides match TRBD1. Germline V gene sequence: CDR1 SNHLY, CDR2 FYNNEI. The CDR3 contains 13 residues. V shed 6 bases, J shed 8 bases, and the junction held 6 bases outside the gene matches. CDR3 sequence: CASSGQGVEGYTF. As DNA, the CDR3 is TGTGCCAGCAGCGGACAGGGGGTAGAGGGCTACACCTTC.

This clone was detected a few times. The rearrangement uses TRBV6-5 and TRBJ2-1; D uncertain. The V and J ends lost 0 bases and 7 bases respectively, with 10 bases between them. Germline CDR1 MNHEY, CDR2 SVGAGI. The CDR3 runs to 14 residues. The CDR3 loop is CASSYSSAVNEQFF. The CDR3 nucleotides read TGTGCCAGCAGTTACTCGAGCGCCGTGAATGAGCAGTTCTTC.

The chain uses TRBV30 and TRBJ1-5; 8 bases fit TRBD1. Germline CDR1 reads GTSNPN; CDR2 reads SVGIG (reference sequence). Trimming removed 5 bases from V and 7 bases from J; junction bases left unmatched: 4. The CDR3 consists of 12 residues. The CDR3, as DNA: TGTGCCTGGCGGACAGGGACACAGCCCCAGCATTTT. Translated, it gives CAWRTGTQPQHF.

This clone came up a few times. The genes are TRBV30 and TRBJ2-3, with TRBD2 as a possible D gene (6 bases). V shed 1 base and J shed 9 bases, with 17 bases lying between them. Germline V gene lookup returns CDR1 GTSNPN and CDR2 SVGIG (reference sequence). CDR3 length: 14 amino acids. CDR3 loop: CAWSEARRGGTQYF. CDR3 sequence (DNA): TGTGCCTGGAGTGAGGCCCGGAGGGGAGGCACGCAGTATTTT.

The V call is TRBV28, the J call TRBJ2-3; the match to TRBD2 covers 7 bases. V shed 2 bases, J shed 6 bases, and the junction held 8 bases outside the gene matches. This CDR3 is 15 amino acids long. Germline lookup yields CDR1 MDHEN and CDR2 SYDVKM. In DNA, the CDR3 is TGTGCCAGCAGTTTACCCAGCGGGATGGGGGATACGCAGTATTTT. Amino acids: CASSLPSGMGDTQYF.

The chain joins TRBV7-3 to TRBJ2-3; 8 positions agree with TRBD1. Germline-derived CDR1 and CDR2 are SGHTA and FQGTGA. V was pared by 1 base and J by 3 bases, with 6 bases of the junction left unmatched. The CDR3 consists of 16 residues. Here the CDR3 DNA reads TGTGCCAGCAGCTTAAGGCAGGGGGCGAGGACAGATACGCAGTATTTT. It encodes CASSLRQGARTDTQYF.

This rearrangement joins TRBV15 to TRBJ1-2; 8 nucleotides align to TRBD1. The germline CDR1 and CDR2 sequences are LNHNV and YYDKDF (reference sequence). The length of the CDR3 is 13 residues. V lost 3 bases to trimming and J lost 3 bases; unmatched junction nucleotides: 0. CDR3 nucleotides: TGTGCCACCAGCAGGGGACAGGACTATGGCTACACCTTC. It yields the protein CATSRGQDYGYTF.

V usage is TRBV9 and J usage is TRBJ2-1; D gene uncertain. Germline-derived CDR1 and CDR2 are SGDLS and YYNGEE. Trimming took 3 bases from V and 4 from J, leaving 8 bases between them. There are 13 residues in the CDR3. The CDR3 DNA reads TGTGCCAGCAGCGGAGAGGTTTACAATGAGCAGTTCTTC. Its protein is CASSGEVYNEQFF.

This clone was detected a few times. The rearrangement joins TRBV7-3 to TRBJ2-1, with TRBD2 matching over 9 bases. J lost 7 bases, V lost 2 bases, and 0 bases had no gene match. The CDR3 sequence is 13 residues long. Germline CDR1 reads SGHTA; CDR2 reads FQGTGA. The CDR3 protein is CASSLGLANEQFF. The CDR3 nucleotides are TGTGCCAGCAGCTTAGGACTAGCGAATGAGCAGTTCTTC.

CDR3 DNA: TGTGCCACCAGCATGGGAGGCGGGACGGGATCCTACGAGCAGTACTTC. Protein: CATSMGGGTGSYEQYF. The chain combines TRBV15 with TRBJ2-7; tentatively, D is TRBD2 (6 bases). The CDR3 contains 16 residues. V was cut by 4 bases and J by 1 base, with 17 bases left in between. Germline lookup yields CDR1 LNHNV and CDR2 YYDKDF (reference sequence).

The chain couples TRBV5-1 to TRBJ2-7; the match to TRBD2 covers 8 bases. Germline V CDR1 and CDR2: SGHRS, YFSETQ. V trimming: 4 bases; J trimming: 4 bases; junction bases outside the gene matches: 7. The CDR3 has 14 residues. CDR3 in DNA: TGCGCCAGCAGCCTGAGCGGGAGAGGGTACGAGCAGTACTTC. It specifies CASSLSGRGYEQYF.

The rearrangement joins TRBV11-2 to TRBJ1-5; maybe TRBD1 (5 bases). CDR1 is SGHAT and CDR2 is FQNNGV in the germline V gene. The V end was cut by 3 bases, the J end by 5 bases, with 11 bases between. CDR3 length: 14 amino acids. CDR3 nucleotides: TGTGCCAGCAGCTTCTCACAGGTGGATCAGCCCCAGCATTTT. This sequence encodes CASSFSQVDQPQHF.

This sequence joins TRBV19 and TRBJ1-5, with 8 bases aligning to TRBD1. V lost 3 bases, J lost 7 bases, and 14 bases stayed unmatched. The germline V gene has CDR1 LNHDA and CDR2 SQIVND (reference sequence). The CDR3 totals 17 residues. CDR3: CASSMLVGQGRSQPQHF. The CDR3 DNA reads TGTGCCAGTAGTATGTTAGTAGGACAGGGTCGCAGCCAGCCCCAGCATTTT.

V gene TRBV4-1 combines with J gene TRBJ2-3; D gene ambiguous. The CDR3 is 13 residues long. The germline CDR1 and CDR2 sequences are MGHRA and YSYEKL. Trimming shortened V by 4 bases and J by 4 bases, and 9 bases separated the two germline ends. CDR3 bases: TGCGCCAGCAGCCTTATATTCCCAGATACGCAGTATTTT. As protein: CASSLIFPDTQYF.

This clone occurred a few times. The chain links TRBV6-6 to TRBJ2-4, with D hard to call. The CDR3 consists of 16 residues. Per the germline V gene, CDR1 is MNHNY and CDR2 is SVGAGI (reference sequence). The V end was cut by 6 bases, the J end by 0 bases, with 15 bases between. CDR3: CASRILGGLAKNIQYF. The CDR3 coding sequence is TGTGCCAGCAGAATCCTAGGCGGTCTAGCCAAAAACATTCAGTACTTC.

The chain joins TRBV4-1 to TRBJ2-5; 7 bases match TRBD1. Losses at the gene ends were 3 bases for V and 11 bases for J; bases not matched to a gene: 15. This CDR3 spans 15 amino acids. Per the germline V gene, CDR1 is MGHRA and CDR2 is YSYEKL. The CDR3 coding sequence is TGCGCCAGCAGCCACGAACAGGGGAGAGGTAAGGAGCAGTACTTC. Translating it yields CASSHEQGRGKEQYF.

V and J are TRBV7-3 and TRBJ2-2, with TRBD1 matching over 7 bases. Trimming removed 5 bases from V and 7 bases from J; junction bases left unmatched: 7. Looked up from germline, CDR1 is SGHTA and CDR2 is FQGTGA. The CDR3 extends over 14 amino acids. The CDR3 protein is CASSQTGLGGELFF. The CDR3 DNA reads as TGTGCCAGCAGCCAGACAGGGTTGGGCGGGGAGCTGTTTTTT.

Comments on this clone: At one end, the junction sequence differs from germline, possibly due to a read error. The chain is built from TRBV7-9 and TRBJ2-7; D is ambiguous. From germline, CDR1 is SEHNR and CDR2 FQNEAQ (reference sequence). CDR3 length: 12 residues. The CDR3, as DNA: TGTTCCAGCAGCTCCCGTATCTACGAGCAGTACTTC. It is translated as CSSSSRIYEQYF.

This clone was seen only a few times. This sequence joins TRBV7-9 and TRBJ2-7; the D is unclear. The CDR3 has 14 amino acids. Germline V gene sequence: CDR1 SEHNR, CDR2 FQNEAQ (reference sequence). With 2 bases removed from V and 0 bases from J, the gap between germline ends came to 8 bases. The CDR3 coding sequence is TGTGCCAGCAGCTTAAGTTTAGCCTCCTACGAGCAGTACTTC. Residues: CASSLSLASYEQYF.

V and J are TRBV30 and TRBJ1-2; 9 positions match TRBD1. The ends lost 4 bases at V and 8 bases at J; junction bases unmatched: 11. This CDR3 comprises 14 residues. Germline CDR1 reads GTSNPN; CDR2 reads SVGIG (reference sequence). As DNA, the CDR3 is TGTGCCTGGAATCTTAAACAGGGGGCGAGCGGCTACACCTTC. Protein sequence: CAWNLKQGASGYTF.

The chain couples TRBV6-5 to TRBJ2-5, with D possibly matching TRBD1 (6 bases). V dropped 0 bases and J dropped 5 bases, with 10 bases sitting between them. Germline-derived CDR1 and CDR2 are MNHEY and SVGAGI. This CDR3 region has 14 residues. Written as DNA, the CDR3 is TGTGCCAGCAGTTACTCGACAGGACAGGAGACCCAGTACTTC. Protein product: CASSYSTGQETQYF.

The chain combines TRBV23-1 with TRBJ1-3; TRBD1 matches 7 bases. TRBV23-1 is an ORF, with its function uncertain. V trimming: 6 bases; J trimming: 0 bases; junction bases outside the gene matches: 5. The CDR3 loop spans 15 amino acids. CDR3: CASSHDRASGNTIYF. For the CDR3, the DNA is TGCGCCAGCAGCCATGACAGGGCCTCTGGAAACACCATATATTTT.

The chain carries TRBV5-5 and TRBJ1-3; tentative D call: TRBD1 (6 bases). V was pared by 2 bases and J by 2 bases, with 14 bases between. Germline CDR1 SGHKS, CDR2 YYEKEE (reference sequence). The CDR3 is 16 amino acids. The CDR3 protein is CASSLQTAGAGNTIYF. The CDR3 bases are TGTGCCAGCAGCTTACAAACCGCAGGGGCTGGAAACACCATATATTTT.